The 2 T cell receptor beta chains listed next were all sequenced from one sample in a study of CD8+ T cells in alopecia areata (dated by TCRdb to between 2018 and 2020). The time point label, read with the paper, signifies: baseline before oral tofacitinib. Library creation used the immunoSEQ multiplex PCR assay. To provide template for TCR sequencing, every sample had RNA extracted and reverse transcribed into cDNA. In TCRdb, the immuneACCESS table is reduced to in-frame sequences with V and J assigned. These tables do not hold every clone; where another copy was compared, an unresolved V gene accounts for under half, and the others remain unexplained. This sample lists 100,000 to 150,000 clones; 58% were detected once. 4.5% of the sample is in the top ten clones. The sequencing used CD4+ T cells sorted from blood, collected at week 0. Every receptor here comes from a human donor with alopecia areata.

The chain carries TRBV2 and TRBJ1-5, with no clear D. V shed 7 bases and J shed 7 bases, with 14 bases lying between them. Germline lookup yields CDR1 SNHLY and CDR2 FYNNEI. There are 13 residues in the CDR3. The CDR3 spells CASNLGPGQPQHF. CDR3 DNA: TGTGCCAGCAACCTTGGTCCCGGGCAGCCCCAGCATTTT.

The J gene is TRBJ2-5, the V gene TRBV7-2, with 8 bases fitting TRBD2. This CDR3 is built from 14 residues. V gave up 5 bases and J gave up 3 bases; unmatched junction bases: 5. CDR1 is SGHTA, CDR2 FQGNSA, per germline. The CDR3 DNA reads TGTGCCAGCAGCCCTCGGCGGGAGGAAGAGACCCAGTACTTC. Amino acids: CASSPRREEETQYF.